These T cell receptor beta chains were read from a single sample in a study of blood T cell repertoires in COVID-19. Data came from immunoSEQ multiplex PCR; TCRdb stores just in-frame clones and leaves some out. This sample has just over 65,000 clones; roughly 91% occur once, and the top ten carry approximately 1.5%. The specimen sequenced was peripheral blood. The receptor set was obtained from a man in his fifties or sixties with acute or convalescent COVID-19. CDR3s include the opening cysteine and the closing phenylalanine or tryptophan. D genes are given only for firm matches. Clone size is shown for a subset of rows, as once, few, many or a class of expanded clone.

v_call: TRBV19; clone_size: once; j_call: TRBJ1-5; d_call: .; cdr3_aa: CASTRGTNQPQHF; cdr3_nt: TGTGCCAGTACCCGAGGTACCAATCAGCCCCAGCATTTT
v_call: TRBV2; clone_size: .; j_call: TRBJ1-1; d_call: .; cdr3_aa: CASTPFPTEAFF; cdr3_nt: TGTGCCAGCACCCCTTTCCCCACTGAAGCTTTCTTT
v_call: TRBV24-1; clone_size: .; j_call: TRBJ2-3; d_call: TRBD1; cdr3_aa: CAAGGLSSGQGGTQYF; cdr3_nt: TGTGCCGCCGGAGGACTCTCTTCAGGACAGGGGGGTACGCAGTATTTT
v_call: TRBV5-1; clone_size: .; j_call: TRBJ1-1; d_call: .; cdr3_aa: CASSWGGAAARHEAFF; cdr3_nt: TGCGCCAGCAGCTGGGGTGGGGCGGCGGCTAGACATGAAGCTTTCTTT
v_call: TRBV6-1; clone_size: .; j_call: TRBJ1-5; d_call: .; cdr3_aa: CASSERTTNIFKPQHF; cdr3_nt: TGTGCCAGCAGTGAAAGGACAACCAACATTTTCAAGCCCCAGCATTTT
v_call: TRBV11-3; clone_size: .; j_call: TRBJ2-2; d_call: .; cdr3_aa: CASSLVTANTGELFF; cdr3_nt: TGTGCCAGCAGCTTAGTCACAGCGAACACCGGGGAGCTGTTTTTT
v_call: TRBV24-1; clone_size: .; j_call: TRBJ1-2; d_call: TRBD1; cdr3_aa: CATSDPFSRGVYGYTF; cdr3_nt: TGTGCCACCAGTGACCCCTTCTCCAGGGGGGTCTATGGCTACACCTTC
v_call: TRBV14; clone_size: .; j_call: TRBJ1-4; d_call: TRBD1; cdr3_aa: CASSHRRPGGEEKLFF; cdr3_nt: TGTGCCAGCAGTCATCGGAGGCCAGGGGGCGAGGAAAAACTGTTTTTT
v_call: TRBV7-9; clone_size: .; j_call: TRBJ1-1; d_call: .; cdr3_aa: CASSSSGGVTQTEAFF; cdr3_nt: TGTGCCAGCAGCTCGAGCGGCGGGGTCACCCAAACTGAAGCTTTCTTT
v_call: TRBV7-2; clone_size: .; j_call: TRBJ1-1; d_call: .; cdr3_aa: CASSFGGHREAFF; cdr3_nt: TGTGCCAGCAGCTTCGGGGGGCACAGGGAAGCTTTCTTT
v_call: TRBV6-6; clone_size: few; j_call: TRBJ1-3; d_call: .; cdr3_aa: CASSPDGLNSGNTIYF; cdr3_nt: TGTGCCAGCAGCCCTGATGGACTCAACTCTGGAAACACCATATATTTT
v_call: TRBV9; clone_size: .; j_call: TRBJ2-3; d_call: TRBD1; cdr3_aa: CASSVGDRVVDTQYF; cdr3_nt: TGTGCCAGCAGCGTAGGGGACAGGGTAGTCGATACGCAGTATTTT
v_call: TRBV18; clone_size: once; j_call: TRBJ1-1; d_call: TRBD1; cdr3_aa: CASSRQGPGTEAFF; cdr3_nt: TGTGCCAGCTCACGACAGGGTCCGGGGACTGAAGCTTTCTTT
v_call: TRBV27; clone_size: .; j_call: TRBJ2-2; d_call: .; cdr3_aa: CASSLRQANTGELFF; cdr3_nt: TGTGCCAGCAGTTTAAGACAGGCGAACACCGGGGAGCTGTTTTTT
v_call: TRBV29-1; clone_size: .; j_call: TRBJ2-3; d_call: .; cdr3_aa: CSSMGRSSTDTQYF; cdr3_nt: TGCAGCTCGATGGGCAGATCTAGCACAGATACGCAGTATTTT
v_call: TRBV12-5; clone_size: .; j_call: TRBJ1-1; d_call: .; cdr3_aa: CASGSFSEAFF; cdr3_nt: TGTGCTAGTGGTAGTTTTTCCGAGGCTTTCTTT
v_call: TRBV10-3; clone_size: .; j_call: TRBJ1-1; d_call: .; cdr3_aa: CAISDGVAATEAFF; cdr3_nt: TGTGCCATCAGTGATGGTGTAGCGGCCACTGAAGCTTTCTTT
v_call: TRBV7-2; clone_size: .; j_call: TRBJ1-4; d_call: TRBD1; cdr3_aa: CASSLSQGVIEKLFF; cdr3_nt: TGTGCCAGCAGCTTATCCCAGGGGGTAATTGAAAAACTGTTTTTT
v_call: TRBV5-4; clone_size: .; j_call: TRBJ1-1; d_call: .; cdr3_aa: CASSPWGAEAFF; cdr3_nt: TGTGCCAGCAGCCCTTGGGGGGCTGAAGCTTTCTTT
v_call: TRBV9; clone_size: .; j_call: TRBJ1-2; d_call: TRBD1; cdr3_aa: CASSGIPQGGRYGYTF; cdr3_nt: TGTGCCAGCAGCGGGATCCCGCAGGGGGGTAGATATGGCTACACCTTC
v_call: TRBV5-4; clone_size: once; j_call: TRBJ2-7; d_call: .; cdr3_aa: CASSLKGGVSGTYEQYF; cdr3_nt: TGTGCCAGCAGCCTGAAGGGGGGGGTGTCTGGCACCTACGAGCAGTACTTC
v_call: TRBV6-5; clone_size: .; j_call: TRBJ1-2; d_call: .; cdr3_aa: CASRPGTNLYGYTF; cdr3_nt: TGTGCCAGCAGGCCTGGGACAAACCTCTATGGCTACACCTTC
v_call: TRBV21-1; clone_size: .; j_call: TRBJ1-1; d_call: .; cdr3_aa: CASSATRGARTEAFF; cdr3_nt: TGTGCCAGCAGTGCTACTCGGGGGGCGCGGACTGAAGCTTTCTTT
v_call: TRBV19; clone_size: .; j_call: TRBJ2-1; d_call: .; cdr3_aa: CASSLSRGSSYNEQFF; cdr3_nt: TGTGCCAGTAGCCTATCCCGGGGAAGCTCCTACAATGAGCAGTTCTTC
v_call: TRBV27; clone_size: .; j_call: TRBJ1-2; d_call: TRBD1; cdr3_aa: CASSLDRGYGYTF; cdr3_nt: TGTGCCAGCAGTTTAGACAGGGGTTATGGCTACACCTTC
v_call: TRBV7-8; clone_size: .; j_call: TRBJ2-2; d_call: TRBD1; cdr3_aa: CASSLNTGGTGELFF; cdr3_nt: TGTGCCAGCAGCTTAAACACAGGGGGCACCGGGGAGCTGTTTTTT
v_call: TRBV6-1; clone_size: .; j_call: TRBJ2-5; d_call: TRBD1; cdr3_aa: CASSEASWDRDFGTQYF; cdr3_nt: TGTGCCAGCAGTGAAGCATCGTGGGACAGGGACTTTGGGACCCAGTACTTC
v_call: TRBV29-1; clone_size: .; j_call: TRBJ2-7; d_call: .; cdr3_aa: CSARSGDEQYF; cdr3_nt: TGCAGCGCCAGATCGGGGGACGAGCAGTACTTC
v_call: TRBV7-8; clone_size: .; j_call: TRBJ1-2; d_call: TRBD1; cdr3_aa: CASSLDSTGANGYTF; cdr3_nt: TGTGCCAGCAGCTTAGATAGTACAGGGGCTAATGGCTACACCTTC
v_call: TRBV7-2; clone_size: .; j_call: TRBJ1-2; d_call: .; cdr3_aa: CASSSAGQNYGYTF; cdr3_nt: TGTGCCAGCAGCTCAGCTGGACAGAACTATGGCTACACCTTC
v_call: TRBV7-2; clone_size: .; j_call: TRBJ1-2; d_call: .; cdr3_aa: CASSLAGGANGGYTF; cdr3_nt: TGTGCCAGCAGCTTAGCGGGGGGGGCTAATGGTGGCTACACCTTC
v_call: TRBV29-1; clone_size: .; j_call: TRBJ1-4; d_call: .; cdr3_aa: CSVGTGSTNEKLFF; cdr3_nt: TGCAGCGTTGGGACTGGTTCGACTAATGAAAAACTGTTTTTT
v_call: TRBV27; clone_size: .; j_call: TRBJ1-1; d_call: .; cdr3_aa: CASSLYREIINGAEAFF; cdr3_nt: TGTGCCAGCAGTTTATACAGGGAAATTATTAATGGTGCTGAAGCTTTCTTT
v_call: TRBV19; clone_size: .; j_call: TRBJ1-1; d_call: TRBD1; cdr3_aa: CASSPGQGWSDTEAFF; cdr3_nt: TGTGCCAGTAGTCCCGGACAGGGTTGGTCGGACACTGAAGCTTTCTTT
v_call: TRBV10-3; clone_size: .; j_call: TRBJ1-4; d_call: TRBD1; cdr3_aa: CAISEAGTGLEKLFF; cdr3_nt: TGTGCCATCAGTGAGGCCGGGACAGGGTTAGAAAAACTGTTTTTT
v_call: TRBV5-6; clone_size: .; j_call: TRBJ2-6; d_call: .; cdr3_aa: CASSFDGSSGANVLTF; cdr3_nt: TGTGCCAGCAGCTTCGATGGGAGCTCTGGGGCCAACGTCCTGACTTTC
v_call: TRBV7-9; clone_size: .; j_call: TRBJ2-3; d_call: TRBD2; cdr3_aa: CASSPRGGRADTQYF; cdr3_nt: TGTGCCAGCAGCCCACGGGGGGGCCGCGCAGATACGCAGTATTTT
v_call: TRBV5-4; clone_size: .; j_call: TRBJ1-1; d_call: .; cdr3_aa: CASSLRGKGVEAFF; cdr3_nt: TGTGCCAGCAGCTTGAGGGGGAAAGGCGTTGAAGCTTTCTTT
v_call: TRBV18; clone_size: .; j_call: TRBJ2-1; d_call: TRBD1; cdr3_aa: CASSGGQGAPEQFF; cdr3_nt: TGTGCCAGCTCCGGGGGACAGGGGGCGCCTGAGCAGTTCTTC
v_call: TRBV29-1; clone_size: .; j_call: TRBJ2-5; d_call: .; cdr3_aa: CSVEQDKTGPKYF; cdr3_nt: TGCAGCGTTGAACAAGATAAGACAGGACCCAAGTACTTC
v_call: TRBV6-1; clone_size: .; j_call: TRBJ1-1; d_call: .; cdr3_aa: CASSDLAEAFF; cdr3_nt: TGTGCCAGCAGTGACCTAGCTGAAGCTTTCTTT
v_call: TRBV5-1; clone_size: .; j_call: TRBJ2-5; d_call: .; cdr3_aa: CASSFPEETQYF; cdr3_nt: TGCGCCAGCAGCTTCCCGGAGGAGACCCAGTACTTC
v_call: TRBV7-9; clone_size: .; j_call: TRBJ2-3; d_call: TRBD1; cdr3_aa: CASSPGTGATDTQYF; cdr3_nt: TGTGCCAGCAGCCCTGGGACAGGGGCCACAGATACGCAGTATTTT
v_call: TRBV19; clone_size: .; j_call: TRBJ1-6; d_call: .; cdr3_aa: CASTLTGVYNSPLHF; cdr3_nt: TGTGCCAGTACCCTGACGGGGGTTTATAATTCACCCCTCCACTTT
v_call: TRBV19; clone_size: .; j_call: TRBJ1-3; d_call: .; cdr3_aa: CASSIRDTGNTIYF; cdr3_nt: TGTGCCAGTAGCATCCGGGACACAGGAAACACCATATATTTT